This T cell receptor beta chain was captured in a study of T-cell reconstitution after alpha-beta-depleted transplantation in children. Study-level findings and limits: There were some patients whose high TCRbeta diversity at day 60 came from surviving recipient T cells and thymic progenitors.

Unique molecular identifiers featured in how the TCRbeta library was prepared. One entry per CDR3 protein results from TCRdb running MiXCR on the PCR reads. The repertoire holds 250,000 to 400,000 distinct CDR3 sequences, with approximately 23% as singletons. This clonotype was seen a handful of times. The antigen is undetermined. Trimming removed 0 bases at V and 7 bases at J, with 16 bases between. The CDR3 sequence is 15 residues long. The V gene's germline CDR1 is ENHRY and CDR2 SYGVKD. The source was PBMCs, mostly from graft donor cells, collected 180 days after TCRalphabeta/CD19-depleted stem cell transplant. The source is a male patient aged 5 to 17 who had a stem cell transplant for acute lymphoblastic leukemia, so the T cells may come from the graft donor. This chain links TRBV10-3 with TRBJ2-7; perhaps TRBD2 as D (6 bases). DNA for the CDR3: TGTGCCATCAGTGAGTCCGCGGGAAGGAAAGGGGAGCAGTACTTC. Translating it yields CAISESAGRKGEQYF.